This T cell receptor beta chain emerged from a study of response to subunit inactivated influenza vaccine (dated by TCRdb to 2016 to 2019). Study-level background: To follow how T cells responded to a trivalent subunit inactivated influenza vaccine, the researchers relied on deep quantitative profiling of the T cell receptor repertoire.

The CDR3 starts with the cysteine, ends with the phenylalanine, and has 15 residues. The DNA shown is the 45-base CDR3, in frame from base 1. Relative to germline, V is missing 5 bases and J is missing 7 bases, with 10 bases of the junction outside any gene match. The germline V gene (reference sequence) sets CDR1 to MNHEY and CDR2 to SMNVEV. The receptor library was made with RT-PCR. TCRdb records Illumina HiSeq 2500 as the sequencer. TCRdb reprocessing: public reads trimmed at Q25 with fastp, clones called with MiXCR, in-frame beta chains kept. Identical CDR3 proteins give one entry, which carries the most common genes and DNA. Present in this sample are 540,000 or so distinct CDR3 sequences, roughly 13% of which were seen just once. Roughly 13% of the sample belongs to the ten largest clones. The meaning of the sample's time point label: around 47 days after influenza vaccine administration. The investigation overall reported the following: The authors proposed that each seasonal influenza vaccination may bring in only a limited number of new T cells.

At least ten counts were recorded for this clonotype. Its binding antigen is unknown. Base qualities are missing; no much larger clone stands one base away. The V and J segments used are TRBV27 and TRBJ2-2; the central 7 bases match TRBD1. The receptor comes from a man between 50 and 59 years old who received an inactivated influenza vaccine. Donor details come from another sample of the same person, matched by shared clones. Sequences were derived from PBMCs from blood, sampled roughly 6 weeks after vaccination. The CDR3: CASSDLGGADGELFF. The DNA reads as follows: TGTGCCAGCAGTGATCTAGGGGGCGCGGACGGGGAGCTGTTTTTT.